The 6 T cell receptor beta chains below come from one sample, sequenced in a study of Graves' ophthalmopathy and Graves' hyperthyroidism. Amplification of TCR beta CDR3 regions used RNA transcripts. Following a first-round RT-PCR that used HTBI primers, a second-round multiplex PCR was carried out. TCRdb redid the calling of the multiplex PCR reads with MiXCR, one entry per CDR3 protein. The sample consists of about 170,000 distinct CDR3 sequences, approximately 40% of them appearing once. The sequenced material came from peripheral blood. The receptors were gathered from a middle-aged woman with Graves' ophthalmopathy.

The chain joins TRBV12-3 or TRBV12-4 to TRBJ1-5; TRBD1 matches at 10 bases. This CDR3 has 16 residues. The J segment lost 6 bases and the V segment lost 3 bases, leaving 8 bases of the junction unmatched. CDR3 DNA sequence: TGTGCCAGCAGTTTGCGACCTGGACAGGGGGGTCAGCCCCAGCATTTT. This codes for CASSLRPGQGGQPQHF.

At least ten counts were recorded for this clonotype. This chain links TRBV3-1 with TRBJ2-7, with D perhaps being TRBD1 or TRBD2 (5 bases each). The CDR3 has 11 amino acids. Trimming left V 6 bases short and J 5 bases short, with 8 bases between. CDR1 and CDR2 (germline): LGHDT, YNNKEL (reference sequence). CDR3 DNA: TGTGCCAGCAGGGGGACCCACGAGCAGTACTTC. This translates into CASRGTHEQYF.

This clonotype was picked up many times. This chain uses TRBV3-1 with TRBJ1-1; no clear D. Trimming removed 1 base at V and 8 bases at J, with 8 bases between. CDR1 LGHDT and CDR2 YNNKEL come from the germline V gene (reference sequence). This CDR3 region has 12 residues. The CDR3 bases are TGTGCCAGCAGCCAAGGTGTCAGGGAAGCTTTCTTT. It specifies CASSQGVREAFF.

A few counts support this clonotype. The rearrangement uses TRBV6-5 and TRBJ1-2; D not certain. CDR1 and CDR2 (germline): MNHEY, SVGAGI. The CDR3 spans 14 residues. V lost 4 bases to trimming and J lost 3 bases, with 12 bases between them. CDR3 residues: CASSSDGEHYGYTF. DNA of the CDR3: TGTGCCAGCAGTTCCGACGGGGAGCACTATGGCTACACCTTC.

This clonotype has a count of ten or more. The V and J genes are TRBV6-2 or TRBV6-3 and TRBJ1-1; TRBD1 agrees at 8 bases. The V and J ends lost 7 bases and 4 bases, in that order; junction bases with no gene match: 17. Germline assignment: CDR1 MNHEY and CDR2 SVGEGT. This CDR3 contains 17 residues. CDR3: CASKKTGTGKRSTEAFF. CDR3 in DNA: TGTGCCAGCAAAAAGACCGGGACAGGAAAGAGGAGCACTGAAGCTTTCTTT.

This clonotype was detected ten times or more. This sequence joins TRBV7-2 and TRBJ2-7, with D unresolved. The V gene's germline CDR1 is SGHTA and CDR2 FQGNSA. The CDR3 is made up of 11 amino acids. Trimming stripped 3 bases from V and 3 bases from J, with 3 bases between. The CDR3 sequence: CASSFLYEQYF. The CDR3, as DNA: TGTGCCAGCAGCTTTCTCTACGAGCAGTACTTC.